These 25 T cell receptor beta chains share one sample of origin, sequenced in a study of blood T cell repertoires in COVID-19. Some clones are missing from TCRdb's copy, which holds only in-frame ones; the method was immunoSEQ multiplex PCR. The sample has 200,000 to 300,000 clones, roughly 91% seen once. Sequencing input: peripheral blood. These receptors were taken from a woman aged 40 to 49 who had recovered from COVID-19.

V usage is TRBV10-1 and J usage is TRBJ2-7, with 7 bases matching TRBD2. V lost 8 bases, J lost 5 bases, and 3 bases stayed unmatched. Germline V gene sequence: CDR1 WNHNN, CDR2 SYGVQD (reference sequence). This CDR3 region has 11 residues. The chain's CDR3 is CASPGGDEQYV. DNA of the CDR3: TGCGCCAGCCCGGGGGGTGACGAGCAGTACGTC.

This sequence joins TRBV4-1 and TRBJ2-5; D is perhaps TRBD2 (6 bases). CDR1 MGHRA and CDR2 YSYEKL come from the germline V gene. The CDR3 covers 19 residues. Trimming left V 0 bases short and J 1 base short, with 21 bases between. CDR3 protein: CASSQENGVGAGSQETQYF. The CDR3 coding sequence is TGCGCCAGCAGCCAAGAGAACGGCGTCGGGGCGGGGAGCCAAGAGACCCAGTACTTC.

J is TRBJ1-2 and V is TRBV27; D is unresolved. V shed 5 bases and J shed 4 bases, with 17 bases lying between them. The CDR3 loop spans 15 amino acids. The germline V gene encodes CDR1 MNHEY and CDR2 SMNVEV (reference sequence). The chain's CDR3 is CASSPRGLGFYGYTF. In nucleotides, the CDR3 is TGTGCCAGCAGTCCGAGAGGGTTGGGTTTCTATGGCTACACCTTC.

The V gene is TRBV7-8, the J gene TRBJ2-3; D is possibly TRBD2 (6 bases). The CDR3 sequence is 17 residues long. V gave up 0 bases and J gave up 2 bases, with 15 bases separating them. Germline V gene sequence: CDR1 SGHVS, CDR2 FQNEAQ. In nucleotides, the CDR3 is TGTGCCAGCAGCTTAGCGGGCGGTAGCGGATCCACAGATACGCAGTATTTT. Translation gives CASSLAGGSGSTDTQYF.

The chain uses TRBV30 and TRBJ1-6; tentative D call: TRBD1 (6 bases). The CDR3 extends over 12 amino acids. Germline CDR1 and CDR2: GTSNPN and SVGIG (reference sequence). Here the CDR3 reads CGRGGDNSPLHF. The CDR3 bases are TGTGGTAGGGGGGGGGATAATTCACCCCTCCACTTT.

This clone occurred a few times. The V and J genes are TRBV9 and TRBJ1-6; possibly TRBD1 for D (6 bases). V lost 0 bases and J lost 4, with 14 bases in between. This CDR3 is 17 amino acids long. The germline V gene encodes CDR1 SGDLS and CDR2 YYNGEE. The CDR3 sequence is CASSVEGGPTYNSPLHF. CDR3 sequence (DNA): TGTGCCAGCAGCGTAGAGGGGGGGCCAACATATAATTCACCCCTCCACTTT.

In its sample, this clone was seen once. The V and J genes are TRBV7-2 and TRBJ2-2; tentative D call: TRBD1 (5 bases). Germline V gives CDR1 SGHTA, CDR2 FQGNSA. There are 16 residues in the CDR3. Trimming shortened V by 2 bases and J by 1 base, and 11 bases separated the two germline ends. The CDR3 nucleotides are TGTGCCAGCAGCTTATGGGCCAGGGAGAACACCGGGGAGCTGTTTTTT. Amino acid sequence: CASSLWARENTGELFF. The variable domain in full, with the rest retrieved from reference TRBV7-2 and TRBJ2-2, is GAGVSQSPSNKVTEKGKDVELRCDPISGHTALYWYRQSLGQGLEFLIYFQGNSAPDKSGLPSDRFSAERTGGSVSTLTIQRTQQEDSAVYLCASSLWARENTGELFFGEGSRLTVL.

CDR3 sequence reads: CASSGLAGGPGVTGELFF. The CDR3 region has the DNA TGTGCCAGCAGCGGACTAGCGGGAGGGCCTGGTGTCACCGGGGAGCTGTTTTTT. The chain joins TRBV9 to TRBJ2-2; 14 nucleotides align to TRBD2. V lost 3 bases, J lost 4 bases, and 8 bases stayed unmatched. The CDR3 has 18 amino acids. Germline loops: CDR1 SGDLS, CDR2 YYNGEE.

V is TRBV7-9 and J is TRBJ2-3, with D maybe TRBD2 (5 bases). V lost 1 base and J lost 4, with 9 bases in between. The CDR3 is 14 residues long. Germline lookup yields CDR1 SEHNR and CDR2 FQNEAQ (reference sequence). CDR3 DNA sequence: TGTGCCAGCAGCTTAGGGGCGGGTCCAGATACGCAGTATTTT. It yields the protein CASSLGAGPDTQYF.

The chain links TRBV30 to TRBJ2-6, with 7 bases aligning to TRBD1. Germline V gene lookup returns CDR1 GTSNPN and CDR2 SVGIG (reference sequence). This CDR3 has 16 amino acids. J was trimmed by 4 bases and V by 2 bases; bases with no gene match: 8. CDR3 in DNA: TGTGCCTGGAGTCGGATAGGGGGCGCCGGGGCCAACGTCCTGACTTTC. As protein: CAWSRIGGAGANVLTF.

This sequence joins TRBV6-5 and TRBJ2-5; maybe TRBD2 (6 bases). Trimming took 6 bases from V and 5 from J, leaving 13 bases between them. The germline CDR1 and CDR2 sequences are MNHEY and SVGAGI. The CDR3 is 13 residues long. The CDR3 nucleotides read TGTGCCAGCAGCCGTGGGGGGTGGGAGACCCAGTACTTC. This gives the protein CASSRGGWETQYF.

This chain links TRBV3-1 (or the pseudogene TRBV3-2) with TRBJ2-7, with TRBD2 matching 8 bases. With V trimmed by 3 bases and J by 3 bases, 10 bases remained unmatched. The CDR3 has 16 amino acids. From germline, CDR1 is LGHDT and CDR2 YNNKEL (reference sequence). CDR3 loop: CASSHRGSGTHYEQYF. As DNA, the CDR3 is TGTGCCAGCAGCCACCGGGGTAGCGGGACCCACTACGAGCAGTACTTC.

The rearrangement links TRBV5-1 to TRBJ2-3; perhaps TRBD2 as D (5 bases). CDR1 and CDR2 from the germline V gene are SGHRS and YFSETQ. Deletions cut 0 bases from V and 1 base from J, with 15 bases between. The CDR3 consists of 17 residues. The CDR3 here is CASSLVRGSLGTDTQYF. CDR3 nucleotide sequence: TGCGCCAGCAGCTTGGTCCGGGGTAGCTTGGGCACAGATACGCAGTATTTT.

This rearrangement joins TRBV5-5 to TRBJ2-1; D is possibly TRBD1 (6 bases). The germline gives CDR1 SGHKS, CDR2 YYEKEE (reference sequence). The V end was cut by 0 bases, the J end by 6 bases, with 16 bases between. The CDR3 runs to 16 residues. CDR3 coding DNA: TGTGCCAGCAGCTTGGCGTCTGCAGGGGTACGCAATGAGCAGTTCTTC. Its protein is CASSLASAGVRNEQFF.

The V gene is TRBV19, the J gene TRBJ1-2; the match to TRBD1 covers 8 bases. The length of the CDR3 is 13 residues. The J segment lost 7 bases and the V segment lost 4 bases, leaving 5 bases of the junction unmatched. In germline, CDR1 is LNHDA, CDR2 SQIVND (reference sequence). CDR3 nucleotides: TGTGCCAGTAGTACCCAGGGGGCAGGTGGCTACACCTTC. This sequence encodes CASSTQGAGGYTF.

This clone came up once. The V and J genes are TRBV6-5 and TRBJ1-1, with 9 bases fitting TRBD1. Looked up from germline, CDR1 is MNHEY and CDR2 is SVGAGI. The length of the CDR3 is 13 residues. Trimming at V came to 8 bases and at J to 9 bases, leaving 10 bases not matched to a gene. CDR3 region: CASLTTGTGQAFF. The CDR3 DNA reads TGTGCCAGCCTGACTACCGGGACAGGGCAAGCTTTCTTT.

The chain uses TRBV30 and TRBJ1-1; D is possibly TRBD1 (6 bases). This CDR3 is built from 14 residues. With 5 bases removed from V and 0 bases from J, the gap between germline ends came to 13 bases. Germline values: CDR1 GTSNPN, CDR2 SVGIG (reference sequence). This chain's CDR3 is CAWGPQGLNTEAFF. The CDR3 DNA reads as TGTGCCTGGGGGCCCCAGGGGTTGAACACTGAAGCTTTCTTT.

CDR3 in DNA: TGTGCCAGCAGTTATGGGCTAGCGGGAGCACACACAGATACGCAGTATTTT. Residues: CASSYGLAGAHTDTQYF. The rearrangement joins TRBV6-2 or TRBV6-3 to TRBJ2-3, with TRBD2 matching 10 bases. CDR3 length: 17 amino acids. V trimming: 3 bases; J trimming: 2 bases; junction bases outside the gene matches: 8. CDR1 and CDR2 from the germline V gene are MNHEY and SVGEGT.

CDR3 loop: CAISGQGSYGYTF. DNA of the CDR3: TGTGCCATCAGTGGACAGGGGAGCTATGGCTACACCTTC. The V gene is TRBV10-3, the J gene TRBJ1-2; 8 positions match TRBD1. The germline V gene has CDR1 ENHRY and CDR2 SYGVKD. Trimming cost V 4 bases and J 4 bases; bases outside gene matches: 2. This CDR3 has 13 residues.

The J gene is TRBJ2-1, the V gene TRBV5-5, with TRBD1 matching over 12 bases. Losses at the gene ends were 4 bases for V and 12 bases for J; bases not matched to a gene: 11. The germline gives CDR1 SGHKS, CDR2 YYEKEE (reference sequence). The CDR3 consists of 15 residues. CDR3 in amino acids: CASSPPGQGARGQFF. The CDR3 DNA reads TGTGCCAGCAGCCCACCGGGACAGGGGGCGCGGGGGCAGTTCTTC.

DNA for the CDR3: TGTGCCTGGAGAGGGGGTCGGTTGGCACATACGCAGTATTTT. This gives the protein CAWRGGRLAHTQYF. The chain employs TRBV30 and TRBJ2-3; D might be TRBD1 (6 bases). There are 14 residues in the CDR3. CDR1 and CDR2 from the germline V gene are GTSNPN and SVGIG (reference sequence). Trimming removed 3 bases at V and 7 bases at J, with 17 bases between.

This clone was counted between two and nine times. The chain links TRBV29-1 to TRBJ1-2; 11 nucleotides align to TRBD1. CDR3 length: 15 residues. CDR1 SQVTM and CDR2 ANQGSEA come from the germline V gene. Losses at the gene ends were 2 bases for V and 4 bases for J; bases not matched to a gene: 6. Written as DNA, the CDR3 is TGCAGCGTTGAACGGGGGACAGGGGGGAGCTATGGCTACACCTTC. Its translation is CSVERGTGGSYGYTF.

The chain recombines TRBV10-3 with TRBJ1-5, with 9 positions matching TRBD1. Germline V gene data show CDR1 as ENHRY and CDR2 as SYGVKD. Unmatched junction bases numbered 2, after V lost 4 bases and J lost 4 bases. The CDR3 loop spans 14 amino acids. In nucleotides, the CDR3 is TGTGCCATCAGTGTAGGACAGGGGAATCAGCCCCAGCATTTT. Protein sequence: CAISVGQGNQPQHF.

This clone showed up just a few times. This sequence joins TRBV7-6 and TRBJ1-6, with D possibly matching TRBD1 (5 bases). The V and J ends lost 5 bases and 5 bases respectively, with 13 bases between them. Germline CDR1 and CDR2: SGHVS and FNYEAQ. This CDR3 is built from 15 residues. For the CDR3, the DNA is TGTGCCAGCAGCCCGGTTGGCAGGGATAATTCACCCCTCCACTTT. This encodes CASSPVGRDNSPLHF.

The V gene is TRBV15, the J gene TRBJ2-7; tentatively, D is TRBD2 (6 bases). The CDR3 sequence is 16 residues long. The V and J ends lost 7 bases and 6 bases respectively, with 25 bases between them. Germline V gene data show CDR1 as LNHNV and CDR2 as YYDKDF (reference sequence). This CDR3 is CATTGSIGTGGAEQYF. For the CDR3, the DNA is TGTGCCACCACCGGATCGATTGGGACCGGGGGTGCCGAGCAGTACTTC.